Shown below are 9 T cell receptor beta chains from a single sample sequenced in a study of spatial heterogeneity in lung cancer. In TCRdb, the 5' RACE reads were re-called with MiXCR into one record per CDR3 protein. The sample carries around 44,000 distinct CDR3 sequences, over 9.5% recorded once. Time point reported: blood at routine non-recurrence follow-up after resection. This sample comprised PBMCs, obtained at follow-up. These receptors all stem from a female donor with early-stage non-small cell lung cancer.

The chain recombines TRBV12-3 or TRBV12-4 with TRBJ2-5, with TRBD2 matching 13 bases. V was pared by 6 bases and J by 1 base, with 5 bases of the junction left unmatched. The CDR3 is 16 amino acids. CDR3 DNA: TGTGCCAGCAGCCGACTAGCGGGGGGCTTCCAAGAGACCCAGTACTTC. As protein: CASSRLAGGFQETQYF.

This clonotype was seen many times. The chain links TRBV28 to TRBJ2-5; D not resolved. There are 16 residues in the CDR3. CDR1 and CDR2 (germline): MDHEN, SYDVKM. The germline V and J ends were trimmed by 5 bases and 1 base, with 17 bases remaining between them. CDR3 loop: CASSSYGGPPQETQYF. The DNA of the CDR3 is TGTGCCAGCAGTAGTTACGGTGGGCCCCCCCAAGAGACCCAGTACTTC.

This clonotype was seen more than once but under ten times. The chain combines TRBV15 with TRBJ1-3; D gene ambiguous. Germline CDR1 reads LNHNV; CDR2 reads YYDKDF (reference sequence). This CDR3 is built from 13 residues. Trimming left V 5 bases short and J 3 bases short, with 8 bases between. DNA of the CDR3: TGTGCCACCAGCTCGATCGGTGGAAACACCATATATTTT. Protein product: CATSSIGGNTIYF. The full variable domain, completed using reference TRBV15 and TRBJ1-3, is DAMVIQNPRYQVTQFGKPVTLSCSQTLNHNVMYWYQQKSSQAPKLLFHYYDKDFNNEADTPDNFQSRRPNTSFCFLDIRSPGLGDTAMYLCATSSIGGNTIYFGEGSWLTVV.

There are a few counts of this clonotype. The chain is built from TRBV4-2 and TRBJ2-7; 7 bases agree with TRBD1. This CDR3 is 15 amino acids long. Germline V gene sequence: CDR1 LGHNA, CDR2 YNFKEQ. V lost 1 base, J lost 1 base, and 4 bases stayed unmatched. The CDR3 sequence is CASSQVDRTSYEQYF. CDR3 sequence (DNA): TGTGCCAGCAGCCAAGTGGACAGGACTTCCTACGAGCAGTACTTC.

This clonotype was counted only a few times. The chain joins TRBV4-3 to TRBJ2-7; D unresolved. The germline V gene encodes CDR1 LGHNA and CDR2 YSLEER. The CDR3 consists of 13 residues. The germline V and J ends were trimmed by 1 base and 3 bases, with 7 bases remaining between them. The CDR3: CASSQALGYEQYF. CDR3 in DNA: TGCGCCAGCAGCCAAGCCCTCGGCTACGAGCAGTACTTC.

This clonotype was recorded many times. The CDR3 nucleotides are TGTGCCAGCAGCCCCCGACAGGGGGAGAATTCACCCCTCCACTTT. Translation: CASSPRQGENSPLHF. The V call is TRBV7-2, the J call TRBJ1-6; 9 bases agree with TRBD1. V was pared by 5 bases and J by 7 bases, with 6 bases of the junction left unmatched. CDR1 and CDR2 (germline): SGHTA, FQGNSA. The CDR3 contains 15 residues. The whole variable domain, remainder taken from reference TRBV7-2 and TRBJ1-6, is GAGVSQSPSNKVTEKGKDVELRCDPISGHTALYWYRQSLGQGLEFLIYFQGNSAPDKSGLPSDRFSAERTGGSVSTLTIQRTQQEDSAVYLCASSPRQGENSPLHFGNGTRLTVT.

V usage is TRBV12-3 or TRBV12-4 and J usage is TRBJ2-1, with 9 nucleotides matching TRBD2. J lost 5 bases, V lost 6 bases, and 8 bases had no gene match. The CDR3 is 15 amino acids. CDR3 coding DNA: TGTGCCAGCAGAGGCAGGCTAGCGGGGCACAATGAGCAGTTCTTC. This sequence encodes CASRGRLAGHNEQFF.

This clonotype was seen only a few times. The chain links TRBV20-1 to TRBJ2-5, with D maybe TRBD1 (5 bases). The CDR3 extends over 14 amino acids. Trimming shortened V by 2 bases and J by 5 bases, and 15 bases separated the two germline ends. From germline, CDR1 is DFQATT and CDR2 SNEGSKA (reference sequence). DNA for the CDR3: TGCAGTGCTAGACCCCCACAGGCCGCGGAGACCCAGTACTTC. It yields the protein CSARPPQAAETQYF.

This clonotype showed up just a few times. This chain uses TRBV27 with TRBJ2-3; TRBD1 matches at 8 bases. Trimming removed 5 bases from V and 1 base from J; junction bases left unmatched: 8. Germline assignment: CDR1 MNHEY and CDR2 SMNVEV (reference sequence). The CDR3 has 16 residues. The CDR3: CASSHPRGPRTDTQYF. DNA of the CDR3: TGTGCCAGCAGTCACCCCAGGGGGCCCCGCACAGATACGCAGTATTTT.